These 19 T cell receptor beta chains were all obtained from the same sample, sequenced in a study of blood T cells in healthy people across ages. Through a sample-barcoded 5' primer and a J-beta primer mix, a second PCR was run for roughly 6 to 11 cycles. Each CDR3 protein gets one entry after TCRdb re-called the 5' RACE reads with MiXCR. This repertoire shows about 830,000 distinct CDR3 sequences, around two thirds found once; its top ten account for around a quarter. The specimen sequenced was blood. Source of these receptors: a young man in good health.

The V call is TRBV12-3 or TRBV12-4, the J call TRBJ2-7, with 10 bases lining up with TRBD2. The J call may be wrong; the DNA end is better matched by TRBJ2-5. The CDR3 is 15 amino acids. The DNA of the CDR3 is TGTGCCAGCAGTCTTATAGCGGGGGGTAGTGAGACCCAGTACTTC. Translating it yields CASSLIAGGSETQYF.

V is TRBV4-2 and J is TRBJ1-2; D possibly corresponds to TRBD1 (6 bases). The CDR3 consists of 17 residues. Germline-derived CDR1 and CDR2 are LGHNA and YNFKEQ. The germline V and J ends were trimmed by 0 bases and 2 bases, with 16 bases remaining between them. CDR3 coding DNA: TGTGCCAGCAGCCAAGATGAGAAGGGGGGAAAGAACTATGGCTACACCTTC. Translating it yields CASSQDEKGGKNYGYTF.

This clonotype came up a few times. The V and J genes are TRBV7-9 and TRBJ2-1; 8 bases are a match to TRBD2. Per the germline V gene, CDR1 is SEHNR and CDR2 is FQNEAQ (reference sequence). Unmatched junction bases numbered 6, after V lost 3 bases and J lost 2 bases. The CDR3 covers 16 residues. The CDR3: CASSFPAGATYNEQFF. CDR3 nucleotide sequence: TGTGCCAGCAGCTTCCCAGCGGGGGCAACCTACAATGAGCAGTTCTTC.

This clonotype has ten or more counts. J is TRBJ2-7 and V is TRBV9, with D possibly matching TRBD2 (6 bases). Germline V gives CDR1 SGDLS, CDR2 YYNGEE. V was clipped by 2 bases and J by 5 bases, with 14 bases between them. The CDR3 consists of 14 residues. The CDR3 DNA is TGTGCCAGCAGCGTGGACGGGAGTCTCGACGAGCAGTACTTC. Its translation is CASSVDGSLDEQYF.

This chain uses TRBV25-1 with TRBJ1-2; D remains unclear. V dropped 8 bases and J dropped 5 bases, with 18 bases sitting between them. The CDR3 is made up of 14 amino acids. Per the germline V gene, CDR1 is MGHDK and CDR2 is SYGVNS. CDR3 coding DNA: TGTGCCAGCCGCGGTGAGGCGTGGGTTTATGGCTACACCTTC. Translation gives CASRGEAWVYGYTF.

This chain links TRBV6-2 or TRBV6-3 with TRBJ2-1, with TRBD1 identical over 9 bases. V lost 6 bases, J lost 14 bases, and 8 bases stayed unmatched. The CDR3 runs to 12 residues. Looked up from germline, CDR1 is MNHEY and CDR2 is SVGEGT. The CDR3 coding sequence is TGTGCCAGCAGCCCATCCAGGACAGGGGAGTTCTTC. It translates to CASSPSRTGEFF.

The V gene is TRBV5-1, the J gene TRBJ2-3; D unclear. V shed 4 bases and J shed 1 base, with 16 bases lying between them. The CDR3 contains 16 residues. Germline V gene lookup returns CDR1 SGHRS and CDR2 YFSETQ. The CDR3 DNA is TGCGCCAGCAGCCTGGTTCCGGGCCGTCGCACAGATACGCAGTATTTT. It specifies CASSLVPGRRTDTQYF.

The chain links TRBV20-1 to TRBJ2-6; the D is unclear. The CDR3 extends over 14 amino acids. From germline, CDR1 is DFQATT and CDR2 SNEGSKA (reference sequence). Trimming pared 0 bases from V and 4 bases from J, leaving 7 bases between. CDR3 nucleotides: TGCAGTGCTAGAGAAGCACTGGGGGCCAACGTCCTGACTTTC. Translating gives CSAREALGANVLTF.

The chain carries TRBV24-1 and TRBJ2-5; D remains unclear. Germline loops: CDR1 KGHDR, CDR2 SFDVKD. The CDR3 has 14 amino acids. Trimming removed 4 bases from V and 5 bases from J, with 13 bases in between. The CDR3 protein is CATSDTTVRETQYF. The CDR3 DNA sequence: TGTGCCACCAGTGACACCACAGTGCGGGAGACCCAGTACTTC.

This clonotype was seen only once. This sequence joins TRBV7-2 and TRBJ1-4; 8 positions match TRBD1. CDR1 is SGHTA, CDR2 FQGNSA, per germline. Trimming took 5 bases from V and 7 from J; bases not matched to a gene: 18. This CDR3 spans 18 amino acids. The DNA for the CDR3 is TGTGCCAGCAGCCCGCGAGGACCCACAGGGGGTCATTTTGAAAAACTGTTTTTT. Translated: CASSPRGPTGGHFEKLFF.

With respect to this clonotype: A much bigger clone sits one base away, suggesting this may be a read error. This chain uses TRBV7-9 with TRBJ2-6, with TRBD2 matching over 10 bases. The length of the CDR3 is 15 residues. Germline CDR1 is SEHNR and CDR2 is FQNEAQ (reference sequence). CDR3: CTSSGRGPGANVLTF. CDR3 DNA sequence: TGTACCAGCAGCGGGAGGGGGCCTGGGGCCAACGTCCTGACTTTC.

The rearrangement joins TRBV20-1 to TRBJ2-1, with a tentative D call TRBD2 (5 bases). The CDR3 extends over 13 amino acids. The germline V gene encodes CDR1 DFQATT and CDR2 SNEGSKA (reference sequence). Trimming cost V 5 bases and J 4 bases, with 12 bases left between them. CDR3 in DNA: TGCAGTGCTGTGGACTGGAATTACAATGAGCAGTTCTTC. Encoded protein: CSAVDWNYNEQFF.

This clonotype has a single count. The V call is TRBV28, the J call TRBJ2-5; 9 bases are shared with TRBD1. The closer fit of TRBJ2-7 to the DNA end suggests the J call may be wrong. Germline loops: CDR1 MDHEN, CDR2 SYDVKM. The CDR3 runs to 14 residues. The CDR3 nucleotides are TGTGCCAGCAATACCGGGACAGGGTCCTACGAGCAGTACTTC. It translates to CASNTGTGSYEQYF.

This chain links TRBV7-6 with TRBJ1-1; TRBD1 matches 10 bases. The J segment lost 3 bases and the V segment lost 5 bases, leaving 12 bases of the junction unmatched. This CDR3 spans 17 amino acids. CDR1 and CDR2 (germline): SGHVS, FNYEAQ. CDR3 in amino acids: CASSTGTGAKIDTEAFF. CDR3 coding DNA: TGTGCCAGCAGCACGGGGACAGGGGCGAAAATCGACACTGAAGCTTTCTTT.

This chain joins TRBV27 and TRBJ2-1, with D perhaps assigned TRBD1 or TRBD2 (5 bases each). Looked up from germline, CDR1 is MNHEY and CDR2 is SMNVEV (reference sequence). Trimming stripped 0 bases from V and 8 bases from J, with 20 bases between. This CDR3 has 17 amino acids. The CDR3 here is CASSLSGSAAVGDEQFF. The DNA of the CDR3 is TGTGCCAGCAGTTTATCGGGGTCAGCCGCTGTGGGGGATGAGCAGTTCTTC.

The chain combines TRBV10-3 with TRBJ2-1; D is unresolved. The CDR3 contains 14 residues. V was shortened by 6 bases and J by 0 bases, with 9 bases between the two germline ends. The V gene's germline CDR1 is ENHRY and CDR2 SYGVKD. The CDR3 bases are TGTGCCATCAGCCCTGCGGACTCCTACAATGAGCAGTTCTTC. Translation gives CAISPADSYNEQFF.

This chain uses TRBV12-3 or TRBV12-4 with TRBJ2-7; the D gene is possibly TRBD1 (6 bases). CDR3 length: 14 amino acids. The V end was cut by 6 bases, the J end by 3 bases, with 15 bases between. CDR3 amino acids: CASSPYREIYEQYF. CDR3 coding DNA: TGTGCCAGCAGCCCGTACAGGGAGATCTACGAGCAGTACTTC.

The chain carries TRBV9 and TRBJ2-1, with a possible D match to TRBD1 (6 bases). Deletions cut 0 bases from V and 5 bases from J, with 9 bases between. The CDR3 is 14 amino acids. Germline-derived CDR1 and CDR2 are SGDLS and YYNGEE. CDR3 sequence: CASSVVGQNNEQFF. The CDR3 DNA is TGTGCCAGCAGCGTAGTCGGACAGAACAATGAGCAGTTCTTC. Complete variable domain (other parts from reference TRBV9 and TRBJ2-1): DSGVTQTPKHLITATGQRVTLRCSPRSGDLSVYWYQQSLDQGLQFLIQYYNGEERAKGNILERFSAQQFPDLHSELNLSSLELGDSALYFCASSVVGQNNEQFFGPGTRLTVL.

The chain has TRBV7-9 and TRBJ2-3; D gene ambiguous. Trimming pared 8 bases from V and 2 bases from J, leaving 20 bases between. The CDR3 covers 16 residues. Germline CDR1 and CDR2: SEHNR and FQNEAQ (reference sequence). The CDR3 sequence is CASVYINGTITDTQYF. CDR3 bases: TGTGCCAGCGTTTATATCAATGGTACCATCACAGATACGCAGTATTTT. The full variable domain, with the rest looked up from reference TRBV7-9 and TRBJ2-3, is DTGVSQNPRHKITKRGQNVTFRCDPISEHNRLYWYRQTLGQGPEFLTYFQNEAQLEKSRLLSDRFSAERPKGSFSTLEIQRTEQGDSAMYLCASVYINGTITDTQYFGPGTRLTVL.